This section outlines one T cell receptor beta chain sequence together with its context. Its antigen remains unidentified. The data are from a study of T cells in tuberculosis. Study in general: Sequenced TCRs come from CD1B-GMM tetramer-binding T cells.

Assay: immunoSEQ multiplex PCR; the TCRdb copy retains only in-frame clones and omits some. Here the sample spans about 25,000 clones, roughly 95% being singletons. Findings and caveats of the study: Smaller distances to GMM-specific TCRs suggested their expansion in active tuberculosis.

This receptor was obtained from a donor aged 10 to 29 with latent tuberculosis or without tuberculosis infection. The specimen was PBMCs.

CDR3 region: CASSADPRAGTEAFF. As DNA, the CDR3 is TGTGCCAGCAGCGCCGACCCGCGGGCGGGCACTGAAGCTTTCTTT. The rearrangement uses TRBV9 and TRBJ1-1; D call uncertain. Germline V gives CDR1 SGDLS, CDR2 YYNGEE. The CDR3 contains 15 residues. The V gene lost 3 bases and the J gene lost 4 bases, with 16 bases spanning the gap.